Listed here is a single T cell receptor beta chain. This clone's antigen is unknown. Base qualities were left out, and no much larger clone turns up one base away. The entry originates in a study of cytomegalovirus exposure and HLA in healthy donors listed by TCRdb under 2017. About the study as a whole: An earlier analysis of approximately 590 of the donors reported 250 to 350 Gb of sequence data and some 120 million unique TCR beta sequences from about 179 million T cells. An early release that covered about 600 HLA-typed donors contained around 300 gigabases of sequencing data and tens of millions of unique TCR sequences. The genetic ancestry cluster associated with self-reported Caucasian donors included 81% of the 398 genotyped donors. The aim of the study was to test whether cataloging public T cell receptors could identify signatures of past pathogen exposure. The study profiled the T cell repertoires of hundreds of subjects by immunosequencing and related them to cytomegalovirus serostatus. Besides the first cohort of 550 to 750 subjects, a separate validation cohort made up of roughly 120 different subjects was used. The study combined high-throughput TCR immunosequencing, statistical association of individual TCRs with disease status, and machine learning to predict cytomegalovirus infection status. In a later analysis, previously published TCR beta repertoires from about 640 donors were re-analyzed and high-resolution HLA genotyping was added so that TCR occurrence patterns could be studied. Rather than using new phenotypic data, the later analysis identified candidate immune exposures from TCR beta sequences and from how often those sequences occurred across donors. An earlier analysis of 500 to 650 of the donors applied high-throughput TCR beta sequencing to assess whether each TCR beta V gene segment acted as functional or pseudogenic. Donor age, sex, ethnicity and CMV serostatus were compiled alongside the repertoire data. A later genetic analysis used genome-wide SNP genotypes for 398 of the 666 donors, treating that subset as a discovery cohort. All discovery cohort repertoires had been generated on a single sequencing platform. HLA typing included class I and class II loci at four-digit resolution. The number of typed donors differed by locus: about 620-640 for A, B, C, DRB1 and DQB1; 500 to 550 for DQA1; roughly 600 for DPA1; and 400 to 480 for DPB1. Roughly 5 DR-DQ haplotypes were handled as single units for association and clustering because linkage in the cohort was strong. Among 300 to 450 genotyped donors of the cohort, an average of around 240,000 unique TCR beta nucleotide sequences were sequenced per donor, about a sixth of them non-productive. The investigation overall reported the following: Cytomegalovirus status was reported to be diagnosed by the classifier with high specificity and sensitivity in both the original and validation cohorts. While some public TCRs were present in many individuals, most TCR sequences turned up only very rarely across donors. Correlated functional status among segregating V segments might reflect linkage disequilibrium, but an unknown experimental factor could not be ruled out. At a false discovery rate of 0.05, a later analysis linked 16,951 TCR beta sequences to specific HLA alleles. An association between a missense DCLRE1C variant and V-gene and J-gene trimming of TCR beta chains was found in a later genetic analysis and replicated in an independent cohort. A further reported finding was that TCR beta sequences accurately predicted the HLA-A and HLA-B alleles for most subjects in the first cohort. According to a later genetic analysis, donors in an Asian-associated ancestry cluster had fewer N-insertions in productive TCRs than the approximately 630-donor mean. According to a later analysis, TCR association rates differed among HLA loci, with DRB1 alleles showing the most associated TCRs and HLA-C alleles showing the fewest. The authors suggested that the approach could potentially be generalized to other disease states and immunological phenotypes. The study gave a list of 150 to 200 TCR beta chains associated with cytomegalovirus. In a later analysis, HLA-associated TCR beta chains were found to be more clonally expanded and to have lower generation probabilities than equally common non-associated chains. Because counts were too low, more than 15 rarely observed V segments, including chromosome 9 orphons, were excluded from the earlier analysis of around 590 of the donors. An earlier analysis of some 590 of the donors showed that most TCR beta V segments appeared in productive rearrangements either about 87% or about 30% of the time, which broadly matched IMGT annotations. When HLA alleles, especially DR and DQ, strongly co-occurred, TCR associations were difficult to assign to individual alleles. A few of the identified cytomegalovirus-associated TCR beta chains were confirmed in vitro to be specific for cytomegalovirus antigens. Several of the top co-occurrence clusters appeared to be linked to parvovirus B19, influenza, CMV and Epstein-Barr virus, according to a later analysis. Most CMV-associated TCR beta chains appeared to be HLA-restricted in a later analysis, and the HLA associations seemed to be driven largely by CMV exposure. A cluster of highly shared sequence variants was judged likely to be a technical artifact of the sequencing pipeline. Because some donors lacked HLA typing at each locus, the association tests relied only on the typed subset. Some IMGT-functional V segments, including TRBV6-2 and TRBV6-3, could not be distinguished by the 87-base-pair reads and were therefore excluded. The presence/absence analyses assumed that sequencing depth was roughly uniform across donors, and that assumption may not be true. In this cohort, only TCR beta chains were sequenced, and detectable features were limited by the absence of alpha or paired-chain data. The only immune exposure information available for the cohort was CMV serostatus.

The germline V gene specifies SGDLS as CDR1 and YYNGEE as CDR2. V loses 0 bases of germline sequence and J loses 0 bases, and the interval between the two ends is 11 bases. Counted from cysteine to phenylalanine, this CDR3 has 16 amino acids. Here the CDR3 DNA is all that survives: 48 bases in frame from base 1. Receptor amplification or capture employed the immunoSEQ multiplex PCR assay. For the multiplex PCR, a mixture combining 60 forward primers for TCR Vbeta segments and 13 reverse primers for TCR Jbeta segments was used. A multiplex PCR assay on genomic DNA amplified the CDR3 region of rearranged TCR beta genes. The amplified TCR beta libraries were sequenced on the Illumina HiSeq System as 87-base-pair reads. As for the original processing: A later analysis tallied about 77 million unique TCR beta chains across the 666 repertoires, and about 12 million of those chains were shared by two or more donors. Raw reads were error-corrected and collapsed into unique sequences by a nearest-neighbor algorithm in which closely related sequences were merged to remove PCR and sequencing errors. To assign V, D and J gene segments, CDR3 sequences were aligned to IMGT reference sequences. For a sequence to be retained, a match of at least six nucleotides to both a V gene segment and a J gene segment was required. Rearrangements were classified as productive when the CDR3 lacked stop codons and remained in frame with V and J, and all other rearrangements were classified as non-productive. Following IMGT convention, CDR3 was defined as the stretch from the second conserved V-encoded cysteine to the conserved J-encoded phenylalanine. The earlier analysis of 500 to 750 of the donors excluded any sequence lacking an unambiguous match to a single V gene segment. In an earlier analysis of a few hundred of the donors, V segments were called functional above 56.7% productive rearrangements and were called segregating when the between-donor standard deviation exceeded 5%. To diagnose cytomegalovirus status from the catalog of TCR beta chain sequences, a statistical classification framework was built. In a later analysis, TCR nucleotide sequences were compared against IMGT/GENE-DB human TR gene sequences so that V and J genes could be assigned. A later analysis assigned CDR3 sequences and most-parsimonious VDJ recombination scenarios with the TCRdist pipeline. In a later analysis, each TCR beta chain was defined by its CDR3 amino acid sequence together with its V-gene family, and reads without a unique V-gene family were excluded. In a later analysis, 500 to 700 highly shared, low-generation-probability nucleotide sequences were removed to address suspected cross-contamination and a sequencing artifact. In a later analysis, a clonal expansion index was calculated for each public chain from normalized within-repertoire ranks of inferred template counts. A later analysis computed generation probabilities with a VDJ recombination model fitted to out-of-frame rearrangements, and checked the results against IGoR. In a later analysis, hypergeometric tests were used to score TCR-TCR, TCR-HLA and TCR-CMV co-occurrence, with a repertoire-size bias correction applied to TCR pairs. In a later analysis, false discovery rates were estimated by permuting HLA or CMV assignments 20 times. In a later analysis, co-occurring TCRs were grouped with DBSCAN, and TCRdist sequence similarity was added when clustering was performed within HLA-allele-positive subsets. Repertoires with fewer than 30,000 or more than 120,000 public chains were left out of co-occurrence clustering, as were about five repertoires with anomalous nucleotide sharing. Drawn from immuneACCESS, this table holds only the in-frame rearrangements with V and J called that TCRdb kept. Clones are partly lost; checked studies trace under half to an unresolved V gene and leave the rest unexplained. V, J and clone size derive from that table, while D and trimming were established from the DNA sequence. For this sample there are under 150,000 clones; roughly four fifths appear just once. The ten largest make up 1.4% to 1.5% of the sample.

In total, approximately 700 healthy bone marrow donors made up the cohort. Cohort members were all nominally healthy when sampled, although unrecorded immune exposures were likely present. The donor was CMV seropositive and belonged to the group of 250 to 300 seropositive cohort members. Each donor provided a peripheral blood sample, and peripheral blood mononuclear cells were used for TCR beta sequencing. Genomic DNA was extracted from the blood cell samples with the Qiagen DNeasy Blood Extraction Kit. Source material: PBMCs. The sequence is built from TRBV9 and TRBJ2-3, with no confidently assigned D gene. The receptor comes from a man aged 30 to 45 in good health and CMV-seropositive. The CDR3 region reads CASSVALRASTDTQYF. The DNA reads as follows: TGTGCCAGCAGCGTAGCTTTGAGAGCCAGCACAGATACGCAGTATTTT.